Listed below are T cell receptor beta chains from one sample, sequenced in a study of blood T cell repertoires in COVID-19. This table comes from immunoSEQ multiplex PCR, and its TCRdb copy is limited to in-frame clones, with some not included. The data hold about 65,000 clones, with over 85% observed a single time. The sequencing input was peripheral blood. The receptor source for this set is a man in his sixties or seventies with active COVID-19. Each CDR3 is given with its conserved first and last residue. The D gene is left open where the match is weak. A clone size is listed for some rows: how often the clone was seen (once, few, many), or a class if it is expanded.

v_gene,j_gene,abundance,d_gene,CDR3nt,CDR3aa
TRBV10-1,TRBJ1-2,.,TRBD1,TGCGCCAGCAGTGAGTCGACACAGGGGTTTGGCTACACCTTC,CASSESTQGFGYTF
TRBV3-1/TRBV3-2,TRBJ2-4,.,TRBD1,TGTGCCAGCAGCCAACAGGGACAGGTCACCTTCTCTGGAAACATTCAGTACTTC,CASSQQGQVTFSGNIQYF
TRBV11-2,TRBJ2-1,.,TRBD2,TGTGCCAGCAGCTTAGACAGGACTAGCGGGGGGGCCCATGAGCAGTTCTTC,CASSLDRTSGGAHEQFF
TRBV6-2/TRBV6-3,TRBJ2-3,.,TRBD2,TGTGCCAGCAGCCATCCCCCGGGACTAGCGGGAAGCAGGCAAGGGACAGATACGCAGTATTTT,CASSHPPGLAGSRQGTDTQYF
TRBV10-1,TRBJ2-5,once,TRBD1,TGCGCCAGCAGTGGCCAAAGGACAGGGATCGGGACCCAGTACTTC,CASSGQRTGIGTQYF
TRBV6-2/TRBV6-3,TRBJ2-5,.,.,TGTGCCAGCAGCCACGGGACACAGTTTCAAGAGACCCAGTACTTC,CASSHGTQFQETQYF
TRBV6-2/TRBV6-3,TRBJ2-1,once,TRBD2,TGTGCCAGCACCTACTCCGGGGGGGCCAATGAGCAGTTCTTC,CASTYSGGANEQFF
TRBV4-2,TRBJ2-4,.,.,TGTGCCAGCAGCCAAGGGAAAGGCCTAAGGGTAGGGGCCCCCCCAAACATTCAGTACTTC,CASSQGKGLRVGAPPNIQYF
TRBV5-1,TRBJ1-2,.,TRBD1,TGCGCCAGCAGCCCCGGACAGGGTTCCGACTATGGCTACACCTTC,CASSPGQGSDYGYTF
TRBV12-3/TRBV12-4,TRBJ2-3,.,.,TGTGCCAGCACTCAGGCCGATGCTACGCAGTATTTT,CASTQADATQYF
TRBV10-2,TRBJ1-1,.,.,TGCGCCAGCAGTCCCCGGGACACTGAAGCTTTCTTT,CASSPRDTEAFF
TRBV5-1,TRBJ1-6,.,TRBD1,TGCGCCAGCAGCTGGACAGGGTCGGATAATTCACCCCTCCACTTT,CASSWTGSDNSPLHF
TRBV5-1,TRBJ2-3,few,.,TGCGCCAGCAGCGTCCCAGGGGCAGATACGCAGTATTTT,CASSVPGADTQYF
TRBV20-1,TRBJ2-2,.,.,TGCAGTGCTAGTAAAACAGGGACCGGGGAGCTGTTTTTT,CSASKTGTGELFF
TRBV7-8,TRBJ1-2,once,TRBD1,TGTGCCAGCAGCTTAAGAGACAGGGGTAATTATGGCTACACCTTC,CASSLRDRGNYGYTF
TRBV21-1,TRBJ1-5,once,.,TGTGCCAGCAGCAAAGTGGTGACAGGAAACTTTACTATTAGCAATCAGCCCCAGCATTTT,CASSKVVTGNFTISNQPQHF
TRBV28,TRBJ2-3,.,.,TGTGCCAGCACCTCCGGGTTGCGCCTCCGCACAGATACGCAGTATTTT,CASTSGLRLRTDTQYF
TRBV20-1,TRBJ2-5,.,TRBD2,TGCAGTGCTAGTTCTGGACTAGCGGGGGTACAAGAGACCCAGTACTTC,CSASSGLAGVQETQYF
TRBV2,TRBJ2-2,.,TRBD2,TGTGCCTATCAAGGTGGTCTAGCGGGCACCGGGGAGCTGTTTTTT,CAYQGGLAGTGELFF
TRBV11-2,TRBJ1-2,.,.,TGTGCCAGCAGCTTAGGTCGGGGGTCTAACTATGGCTACACCTTC,CASSLGRGSNYGYTF
TRBV5-8,TRBJ1-5,once,TRBD1,TGTGCCAGCAGCCGGGGACAGGGCGGCAATCAGCCCCAGCATTTT,CASSRGQGGNQPQHF
TRBV18,TRBJ1-2,.,TRBD1,TGTGCCAGCTCATCGACAGGGAACTATGGCTACACCTTC,CASSSTGNYGYTF
TRBV19,TRBJ1-2,.,TRBD1,TGTGCCAGTAGTATCGCGACAGGGGCCGCCTATGGCTACACCTTC,CASSIATGAAYGYTF
TRBV4-3,TRBJ2-7,once,TRBD1,TGCGCCAGCAGCCTAACCGGACAGGGGGTAGTCCACGAGCAGTACTTC,CASSLTGQGVVHEQYF
TRBV28,TRBJ2-2,.,TRBD2,TGTGCCAGCATGCCGCCATGGGGCGGGGGTGGGGAAGACACCGGGGAGCTGTTTTTT,CASMPPWGGGGEDTGELFF
TRBV6-5,TRBJ1-2,.,.,TGTGCCAGCGCCGACAGACCACCTAACTATGGCTACACCTTC,CASADRPPNYGYTF
TRBV6-6,TRBJ2-2,.,.,TGTGCCAGCAGGGAGACTATCGGGGAGCTGTTTTTT,CASRETIGELFF
TRBV9,TRBJ2-1,.,TRBD1,TGTGCCAGCAGCGAGACAGGGAGTAGATCCTACAATGAGCAGTTCTTC,CASSETGSRSYNEQFF
TRBV19,TRBJ1-5,.,.,TGTGCCAGTAGACAACACAGGGAAAATCAGCCCCAGCATTTT,CASRQHRENQPQHF
TRBV18,TRBJ1-5,.,TRBD1,TGTGCCAGCTCACCAGGGGACAGGGCTGGTCAGCCCCAGCATTTT,CASSPGDRAGQPQHF
TRBV6-6,TRBJ2-2,.,TRBD1,TGTGCCAGCAGTTCCGGACAGGGTCCTTCCGCCGGGGAGCTGTTTTTT,CASSSGQGPSAGELFF
TRBV13,TRBJ2-6,.,TRBD1,TGTGCCAGCAGCTTAGAGCAGGGGGCGCCTGGGGCCAACGTCCTGACTTTC,CASSLEQGAPGANVLTF
TRBV10-3,TRBJ2-1,.,TRBD1,TGTGCCATCAGTGACGACAGGCAGGGGGATGAGCAGTTCTTC,CAISDDRQGDEQFF
TRBV7-3,TRBJ2-3,.,TRBD2,TGTGCCAGCAGCGCCAGTAAACTAGCGGGGGGGAAAACAGATACGCAGTATTTT,CASSASKLAGGKTDTQYF
TRBV7-2,TRBJ2-5,.,TRBD2,TGTGCCAGCAAAAACCGGGACTACAAAGAGACCCAGTACTTC,CASKNRDYKETQYF
TRBV13,TRBJ1-3,.,.,TGTGCCAGCAGCTTAGGTGGCGGAACCATATATTTT,CASSLGGGTIYF
TRBV7-2,TRBJ2-2,.,.,TGTGCCAGCAGCTTAGCCGGGGGTGCCGCGAACACCGGGGAGCTGTTTTTT,CASSLAGGAANTGELFF
TRBV27,TRBJ1-5,.,.,TGTGCCAGCAGTTTATCCCCGGGGGGCAGCAATCAGCCCCAGCATTTT,CASSLSPGGSNQPQHF
TRBV5-1,TRBJ1-1,once,.,TGCGCCAGCAGCTTGCAGGATCCGAACACTGAAGCTTTCTTT,CASSLQDPNTEAFF
TRBV10-3,TRBJ2-7,.,TRBD1,TGTGCCATCAGTGAGATTGCCGGGACAGGCTACGAGCAGTACTTC,CAISEIAGTGYEQYF
TRBV19,TRBJ2-1,.,TRBD1,TGTGCCAGTAGAGCAGGGGGCGGGATCTCATACAATGAGCAGTTCTTC,CASRAGGGISYNEQFF
TRBV2,TRBJ2-3,once,TRBD2,TGTGCCAGCAGGAACCGACTCACACTAGCGGGGGGCACAGATACGCAGTATTTT,CASRNRLTLAGGTDTQYF
TRBV4-1,TRBJ2-3,.,.,TGCGCCAGCAGCCAAGATAGAGTCACAGATACGCAGTATTTT,CASSQDRVTDTQYF
TRBV2,TRBJ2-7,.,.,TGTGCCAGCCGTAGATACGAGCAGTACTTC,CASRRYEQYF
TRBV5-5,TRBJ1-1,.,.,TGTGCCAGCAGCTTGGCCCCTTGGAGCACTGAAGCTTTCTTT,CASSLAPWSTEAFF
TRBV27,TRBJ2-3,once,TRBD2,TGTGCCAGCAGTTTATCGCCTAGCGGGGGGGCTCGCACAGATACGCAGTATTTT,CASSLSPSGGARTDTQYF
TRBV6-6,TRBJ2-3,once,TRBD2,TGTGCCAGCAGTCCCGGATGGTTGGCGGGGGTCACAGATACGCAGTATTTT,CASSPGWLAGVTDTQYF
TRBV7-2,TRBJ2-3,.,TRBD2,TGTGCCAGCAGCGACCAGCGGGGGGGCCAAGATACGCAGTATTTT,CASSDQRGGQDTQYF
TRBV5-6,TRBJ2-5,.,TRBD1,TGTGCCAGCAGCTTCTACAGGGGGGAGACCCAGTACTTC,CASSFYRGETQYF
TRBV4-2,TRBJ1-5,.,TRBD1,TGTGCCAGCAGCCCTGGACCCTCAGGGGGGACAGGGGATCAGCCCCAGCATTTT,CASSPGPSGGTGDQPQHF
TRBV5-1,TRBJ2-3,.,.,TGCGCCAGCAGCTCAAGGACAGACCGCACAGATACGCAGTATTTT,CASSSRTDRTDTQYF
TRBV19,TRBJ2-2,.,TRBD1,TGTGCCAGTAGGGGGACAGGGCGGACCGGGGAGCTGTTTTTT,CASRGTGRTGELFF
TRBV3-1/TRBV3-2,TRBJ2-1,.,.,TGTGCCAGCAGCCGACAGAGAGTCTCCTACAATGAGCAGTTCTTC,CASSRQRVSYNEQFF
TRBV18,TRBJ1-6,.,.,TGTGCCAGCTCACCCTCACAGGGATTGGATTCACCCCTCCACTTT,CASSPSQGLDSPLHF